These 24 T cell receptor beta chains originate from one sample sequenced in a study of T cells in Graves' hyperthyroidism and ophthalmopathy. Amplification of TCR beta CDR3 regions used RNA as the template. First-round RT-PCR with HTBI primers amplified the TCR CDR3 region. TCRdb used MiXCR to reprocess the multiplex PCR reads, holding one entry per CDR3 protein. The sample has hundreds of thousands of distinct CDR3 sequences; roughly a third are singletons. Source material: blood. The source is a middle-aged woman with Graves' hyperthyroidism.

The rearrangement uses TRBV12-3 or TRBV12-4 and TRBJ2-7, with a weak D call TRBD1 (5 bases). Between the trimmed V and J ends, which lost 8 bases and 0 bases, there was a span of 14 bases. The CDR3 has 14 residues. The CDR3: CASPADRGSYEQYF. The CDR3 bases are TGTGCCAGCCCCGCCGACAGAGGCTCCTACGAGCAGTACTTC.

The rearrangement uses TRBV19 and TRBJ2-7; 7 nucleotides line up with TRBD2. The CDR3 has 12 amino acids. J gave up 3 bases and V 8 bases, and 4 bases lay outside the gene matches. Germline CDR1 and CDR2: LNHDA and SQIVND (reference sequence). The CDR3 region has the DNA TGTGCCAGTTCGACTAGCTACTACGAGCAGTACTTC. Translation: CASSTSYYEQYF.

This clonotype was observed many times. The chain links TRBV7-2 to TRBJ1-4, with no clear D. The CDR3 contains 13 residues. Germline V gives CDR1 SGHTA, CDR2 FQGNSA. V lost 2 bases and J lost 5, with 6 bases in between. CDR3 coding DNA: TGTGCCAGCAGCTTAACCAGGAATGAAAAACTGTTTTTT. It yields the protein CASSLTRNEKLFF.

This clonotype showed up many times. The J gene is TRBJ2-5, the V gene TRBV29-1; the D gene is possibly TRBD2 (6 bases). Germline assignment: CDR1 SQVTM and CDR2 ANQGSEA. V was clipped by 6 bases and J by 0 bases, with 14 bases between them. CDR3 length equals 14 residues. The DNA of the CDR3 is TGCAGCGTGGTCCGATGGGGGGACCAAGAGACCCAGTACTTC. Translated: CSVVRWGDQETQYF.

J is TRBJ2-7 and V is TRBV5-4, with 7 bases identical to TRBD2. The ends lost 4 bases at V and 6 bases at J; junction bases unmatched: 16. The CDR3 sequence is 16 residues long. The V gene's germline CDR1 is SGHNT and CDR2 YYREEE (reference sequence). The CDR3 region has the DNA TGTGCCAGCAGCCCAAGAGGACCGATTGGCGGGGGCGAGCAGTACTTC. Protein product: CASSPRGPIGGGEQYF.

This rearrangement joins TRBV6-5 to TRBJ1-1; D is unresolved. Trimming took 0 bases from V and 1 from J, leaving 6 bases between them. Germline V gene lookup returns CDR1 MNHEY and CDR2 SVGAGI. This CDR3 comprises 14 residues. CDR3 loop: CASSYSEQNTEAFF. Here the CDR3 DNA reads TGTGCCAGCAGTTACTCGGAGCAGAACACTGAAGCTTTCTTT.

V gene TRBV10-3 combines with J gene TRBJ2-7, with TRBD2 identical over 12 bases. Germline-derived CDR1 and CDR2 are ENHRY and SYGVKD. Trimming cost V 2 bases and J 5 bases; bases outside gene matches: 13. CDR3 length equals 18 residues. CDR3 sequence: CAISERLAGAPPPHEQYF. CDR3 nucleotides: TGTGCCATCAGTGAGAGACTAGCGGGAGCCCCCCCCCCCCACGAGCAGTACTTC.

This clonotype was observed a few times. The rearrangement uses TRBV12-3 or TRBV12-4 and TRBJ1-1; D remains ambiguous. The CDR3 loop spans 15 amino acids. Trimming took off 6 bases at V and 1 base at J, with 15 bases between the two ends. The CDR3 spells CASSSPKTGNTEAFF. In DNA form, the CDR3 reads TGTGCCAGCAGCTCCCCCAAGACGGGGAACACTGAAGCTTTCTTT.

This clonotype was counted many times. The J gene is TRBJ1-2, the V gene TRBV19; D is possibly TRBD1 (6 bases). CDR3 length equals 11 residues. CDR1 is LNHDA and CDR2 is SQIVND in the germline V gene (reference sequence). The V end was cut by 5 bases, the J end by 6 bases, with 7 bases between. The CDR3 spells CASSWTDGYTF. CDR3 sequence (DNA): TGTGCCAGTAGTTGGACAGATGGCTACACCTTC.

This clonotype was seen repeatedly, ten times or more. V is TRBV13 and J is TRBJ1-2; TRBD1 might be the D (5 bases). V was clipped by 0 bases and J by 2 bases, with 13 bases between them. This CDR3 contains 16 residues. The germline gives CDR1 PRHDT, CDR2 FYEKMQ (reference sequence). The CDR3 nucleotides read TGTGCCAGCAGCTTAGGTCACCAGGGCCTAAACTATGGCTACACCTTC. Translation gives CASSLGHQGLNYGYTF.

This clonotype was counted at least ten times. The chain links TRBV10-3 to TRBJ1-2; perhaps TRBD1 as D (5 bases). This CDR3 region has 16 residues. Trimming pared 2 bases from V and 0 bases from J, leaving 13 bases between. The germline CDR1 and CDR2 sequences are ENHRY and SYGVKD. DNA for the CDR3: TGTGCCATCAGTGAGCGCCCAGGGCTAACTAACTATGGCTACACCTTC. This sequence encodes CAISERPGLTNYGYTF.

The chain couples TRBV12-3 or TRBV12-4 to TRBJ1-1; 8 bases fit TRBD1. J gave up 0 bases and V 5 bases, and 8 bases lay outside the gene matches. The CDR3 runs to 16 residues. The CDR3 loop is CASSVDGTGLNTEAFF. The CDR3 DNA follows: TGTGCCAGCAGTGTGGACGGGACAGGTTTGAACACTGAAGCTTTCTTT.

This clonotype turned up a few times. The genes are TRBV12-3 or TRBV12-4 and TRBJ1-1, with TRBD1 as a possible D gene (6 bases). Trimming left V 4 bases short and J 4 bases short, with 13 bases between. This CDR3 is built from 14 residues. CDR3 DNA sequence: TGTGCCAGCAGTTACTTTGAGGGGGGCACTGAAGCTTTCTTT. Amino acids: CASSYFEGGTEAFF.

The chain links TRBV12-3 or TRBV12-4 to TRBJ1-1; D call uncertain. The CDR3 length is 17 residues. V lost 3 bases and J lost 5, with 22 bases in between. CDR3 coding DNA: TGTGCCAGCAGTTTTTTAGTGGGCAGGATTCCGCGGACTGAAGCTTTCTTT. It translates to CASSFLVGRIPRTEAFF.

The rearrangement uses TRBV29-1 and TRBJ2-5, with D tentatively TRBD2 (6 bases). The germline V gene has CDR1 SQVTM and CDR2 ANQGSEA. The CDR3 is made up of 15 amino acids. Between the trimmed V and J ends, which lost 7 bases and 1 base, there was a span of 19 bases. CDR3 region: CSGGDENQPQETQYF. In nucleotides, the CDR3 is TGCAGCGGGGGGGACGAAAATCAGCCCCAAGAGACCCAGTACTTC.

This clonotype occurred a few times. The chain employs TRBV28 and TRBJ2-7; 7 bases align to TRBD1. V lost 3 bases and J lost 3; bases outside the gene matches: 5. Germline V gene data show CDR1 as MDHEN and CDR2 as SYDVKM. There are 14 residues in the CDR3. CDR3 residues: CASSFVGTDYEQYF. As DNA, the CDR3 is TGTGCCAGCAGTTTCGTGGGGACAGACTACGAGCAGTACTTC.

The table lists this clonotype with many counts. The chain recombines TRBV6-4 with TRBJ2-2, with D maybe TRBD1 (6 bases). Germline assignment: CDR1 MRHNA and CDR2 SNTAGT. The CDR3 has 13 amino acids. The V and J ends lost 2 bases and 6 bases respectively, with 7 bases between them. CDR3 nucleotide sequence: TGTGCCAGCAGTGACGGGGGCGCCGGGGAGCTGTTTTTT. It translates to CASSDGGAGELFF.

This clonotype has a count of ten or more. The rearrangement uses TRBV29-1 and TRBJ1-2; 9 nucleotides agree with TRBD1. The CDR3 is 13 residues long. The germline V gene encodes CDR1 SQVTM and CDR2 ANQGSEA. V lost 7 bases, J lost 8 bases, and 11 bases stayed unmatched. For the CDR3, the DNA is TGCAGCGCCAAACAGGGGGCGCAGGGCGGCTACACCTTC. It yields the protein CSAKQGAQGGYTF. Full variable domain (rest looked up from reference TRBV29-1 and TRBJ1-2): SAVISQKPSRDICQRGTSLTIQCQVDSQVTMMFWYRQQPGQSLTLIATANQGSEATYESGFVIDKFPISRPNLTFSTLTVSNMSPEDSSIYLCSAKQGAQGGYTFGSGTRLTVV.

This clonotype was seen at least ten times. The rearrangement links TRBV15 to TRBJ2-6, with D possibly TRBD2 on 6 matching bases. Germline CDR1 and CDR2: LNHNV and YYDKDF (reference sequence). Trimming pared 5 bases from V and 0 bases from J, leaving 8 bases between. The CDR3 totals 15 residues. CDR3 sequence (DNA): TGTGCCACCAGCCCCGGGGGCTCTGGGGCCAACGTCCTGACTTTC. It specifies CATSPGGSGANVLTF.

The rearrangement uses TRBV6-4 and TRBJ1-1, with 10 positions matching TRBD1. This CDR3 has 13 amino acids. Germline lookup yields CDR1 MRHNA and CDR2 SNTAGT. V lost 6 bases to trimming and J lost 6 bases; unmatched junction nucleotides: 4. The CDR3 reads CASRTGGKAEAFF. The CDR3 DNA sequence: TGTGCCAGCAGGACAGGGGGCAAGGCTGAAGCTTTCTTT.

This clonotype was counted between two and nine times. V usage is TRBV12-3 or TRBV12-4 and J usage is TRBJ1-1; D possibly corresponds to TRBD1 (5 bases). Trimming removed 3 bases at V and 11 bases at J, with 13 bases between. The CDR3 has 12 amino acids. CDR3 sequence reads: CASSFWGGDAFF. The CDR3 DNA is TGTGCCAGCAGTTTTTGGGGGGGAGATGCTTTCTTT.

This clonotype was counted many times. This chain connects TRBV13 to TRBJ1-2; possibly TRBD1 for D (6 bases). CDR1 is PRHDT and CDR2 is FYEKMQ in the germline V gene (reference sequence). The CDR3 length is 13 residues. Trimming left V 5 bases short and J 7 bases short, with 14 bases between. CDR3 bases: TGTGCCAGCAGCCCTGACATAGGGGGTGGCTACACCTTC. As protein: CASSPDIGGGYTF.

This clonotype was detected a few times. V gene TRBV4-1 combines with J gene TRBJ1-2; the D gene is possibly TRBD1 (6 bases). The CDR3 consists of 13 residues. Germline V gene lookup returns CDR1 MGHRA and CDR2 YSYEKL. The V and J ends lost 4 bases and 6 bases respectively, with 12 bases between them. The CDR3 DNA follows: TGCGCCAGCAGCCGGCCAGGGGTCGATGGCTACACCTTC. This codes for CASSRPGVDGYTF.

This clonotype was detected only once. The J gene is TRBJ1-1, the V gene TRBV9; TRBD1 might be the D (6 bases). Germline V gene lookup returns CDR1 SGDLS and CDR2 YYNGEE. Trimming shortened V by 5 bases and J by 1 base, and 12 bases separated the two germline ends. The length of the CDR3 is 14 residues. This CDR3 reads CASRGGATNTEAFF. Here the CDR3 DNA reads TGTGCCAGCAGGGGGGGGGCGACGAACACTGAAGCTTTCTTT.